This T cell receptor (beta chain) was retrieved from a study of tumor-infiltrating lymphocytes in primary liver carcinoma. TCR beta cDNA was reverse-transcribed from about 500 ng of total RNA. The reaction used a constant-region primer and ProtoScript II reverse transcriptase. Nested multiplex PCR, run for three rounds with slightly modified ARM-PCR, yielded TCR beta libraries. TRBV1-TRBV30 forward primers and a C-beta reverse primer were used in the first two PCR rounds, which each ran for 10 cycles. Via MiXCR, TCRdb re-called the multiplex PCR reads, giving one row per CDR3 protein. The profile shows fewer than 350,000 distinct CDR3 sequences, approximately 64% of them singletons. This clonotype occurred once. This may be a read error: a much more frequent sequence differs by one nucleotide. The authors took blood RNA from unsorted whole blood and also extracted germline DNA. The CDR3 totals 16 residues. Trimming pared 0 bases from V and 7 bases from J, leaving 15 bases between. CDR1 and CDR2 (germline): MNHEY, SVGEGT.

Sequenced input: peripheral blood. This TCR came from a man aged 40-49 years with primary liver carcinoma and hepatitis B virus infection. This chain joins TRBV6-2 or TRBV6-3 and TRBJ1-4; D is possibly TRBD1 (6 bases). This CDR3 is CASSYSSADRTEKLFF. CDR3 nucleotide sequence: TGTGCCAGCAGTTACTCGTCGGCTGACAGGACTGAAAAACTGTTTTTT.